Listed here are 12 T cell receptor beta chains from one sample, sequenced in a study of CD8+ T cells in alopecia areata. Treatment described: oral pan-JAK inhibitor, 5-10 mg twice daily. Sequencing used cDNA as its template, made by extracting RNA and reverse transcribing it. Sequencing used immunoSEQ multiplex PCR; TCRdb keeps in-frame clones, though not all of them. Of 200,000 to 250,000 clones in the sample, approximately 70% were seen once. The sample was CD4+ T cells sorted from blood, taken between weeks 43 and 45, from a patient treated with tofacitinib. The origin of the receptors is a human donor with alopecia areata.

V and J are TRBV29-1 and TRBJ2-5; 9 nucleotides align to TRBD1. The trim removed 8 bases at V and 1 base at J, leaving 11 bases unmatched. This CDR3 is built from 15 residues. The V gene's germline CDR1 is SQVTM and CDR2 ANQGSEA. CDR3 in amino acids: CSSMDTGGIQETQYF. For the CDR3, the DNA is TGCAGCTCCATGGACACAGGGGGCATCCAAGAGACCCAGTACTTC.

V usage is TRBV6-5 and J usage is TRBJ2-1; 7 bases are shared with TRBD2. V was pared by 6 bases and J by 7 bases, with 3 bases of the junction left unmatched. CDR1 is MNHEY and CDR2 is SVGAGI in the germline V gene. The CDR3 covers 12 residues. The CDR3 loop is CASRLSGNEQFF. CDR3 sequence (DNA): TGTGCCAGCAGGCTTAGCGGGAATGAGCAGTTCTTC.

In its sample, this clone was seen a few times. The CDR3 sequence is CASSARGQAPLHF. The DNA for the CDR3 is TGTGCCAGCAGCGCCAGGGGGCAAGCACCCCTCCACTTT. The rearrangement links TRBV7-8 to TRBJ1-6; 8 bases match TRBD1. V shed 5 bases and J 11 bases; nucleotides not matched to a gene: 5. CDR3 size: 13 residues. In germline, CDR1 is SGHVS, CDR2 FQNEAQ.

The genes are TRBV28 and TRBJ2-7, with unresolved D. This CDR3 contains 14 residues. Germline loops: CDR1 MDHEN, CDR2 SYDVKM. V lost 3 bases, J lost 1 base, and 10 bases lay in between. In DNA, the CDR3 is TGTGCCAGCAGTTTCCAACGGCAATCCTACGAGCAGTACTTC. Translating it yields CASSFQRQSYEQYF.

The genes are TRBV15 and TRBJ2-1; D assignment may be TRBD1 or TRBD2 (5 bases each). CDR1 and CDR2 from the germline V gene are LNHNV and YYDKDF (reference sequence). Trimming cost V 5 bases and J 0 bases, with 5 bases left between them. The CDR3 consists of 13 residues. CDR3 residues: CATSGGSYNEQFF. The DNA of the CDR3 is TGTGCCACCAGCGGGGGCTCCTACAATGAGCAGTTCTTC. The full variable domain, completed using reference TRBV15 and TRBJ2-1, is DAMVIQNPRYQVTQFGKPVTLSCSQTLNHNVMYWYQQKSSQAPKLLFHYYDKDFNNEADTPDNFQSRRPNTSFCFLDIRSPGLGDTAMYLCATSGGSYNEQFFGPGTRLTVL.

J is TRBJ2-7 and V is TRBV7-8; TRBD1 is a possible D gene (5 bases). CDR3 size: 13 residues. Trimming pared 3 bases from V and 5 bases from J, leaving 11 bases between. From germline, CDR1 is SGHVS and CDR2 FQNEAQ. CDR3 nucleotide sequence: TGTGCCAGCAGCTTCTCCAGGGCCCACGAGCAGTACTTC. It yields the protein CASSFSRAHEQYF.

In its sample, this clone was seen a few times. This chain joins TRBV2 and TRBJ1-6, with a weak D call TRBD1 (5 bases). V gave up 8 bases and J gave up 6 bases, with 11 bases separating them. Per germline, CDR1 SNHLY and CDR2 FYNNEI. The CDR3 has 13 amino acids. CDR3 sequence: CASVGDTNSPLHF. DNA of the CDR3: TGTGCCAGCGTGGGGGATACTAATTCACCCCTCCACTTT. The variable domain in full, completed from reference TRBV2 and TRBJ1-6, reads EPEVTQTPSHQVTQMGQEVILRCVPISNHLYFYWYRQILGQKVEFLVSFYNNEISEKSEIFDDQFSVERPDGSNFTLKIRSTKLEDSAMYFCASVGDTNSPLHFGNGTRLTVT.

This clone was seen more than once but under ten times. The CDR3 here is CASSPPNTGELFF. For the CDR3, the DNA is TGTGCCAGCTCACCACCGAACACCGGGGAGCTGTTTTTT. The chain has TRBV18 and TRBJ2-2; D is undetermined. Germline-derived CDR1 and CDR2 are KGHSH and LQKENI. The CDR3 spans 13 residues. Trimming left V 0 bases short and J 1 base short, with 0 bases between.

The chain carries TRBV7-6 and TRBJ2-2, with D perhaps matching TRBD1 (5 bases). Germline CDR1 and CDR2: SGHVS and FNYEAQ. V lost 2 bases and J lost 2, with 9 bases in between. The CDR3 totals 15 residues. The CDR3 sequence is CASSLTDRNTGELFF. The CDR3 DNA follows: TGTGCCAGCAGCTTAACAGACAGAAACACCGGGGAGCTGTTTTTT.

V usage is TRBV29-1 and J usage is TRBJ1-5, with D possibly being TRBD1 (6 bases). The V gene lost 6 bases and the J gene lost 6 bases, with 12 bases spanning the gap. Per germline, CDR1 SQVTM and CDR2 ANQGSEA. The CDR3 sequence is 12 residues long. The CDR3: CSVAVQGQPQHF. The CDR3, as DNA: TGCAGCGTCGCCGTACAGGGTCAGCCCCAGCATTTT.

The chain is built from TRBV30 and TRBJ2-7; TRBD2 matches at 7 bases. The V gene end was trimmed by 2 bases and the J gene end by 0 bases; junction bases not matched to a gene: 7. The length of the CDR3 is 15 residues. CDR1 is GTSNPN and CDR2 is SVGIG in the germline V gene (reference sequence). In DNA form, the CDR3 reads TGTGCCTGGAGTTTAGGCGGGGGAGGCTCCTACGAGCAGTACTTC. It is translated as CAWSLGGGGSYEQYF.

This clone showed up just once. The chain recombines TRBV28 with TRBJ2-6, with 8 nucleotides matching TRBD1. There are 17 residues in the CDR3. Germline V lookup: CDR1 MDHEN, CDR2 SYDVKM. V gave up 8 bases and J gave up 2 bases; unmatched junction bases: 11. CDR3 in amino acids: CASPPGQEVTGANVLTF. DNA for the CDR3: TGTGCCAGCCCCCCGGGACAGGAAGTAACTGGGGCCAACGTCCTGACTTTC. Full variable domain (outside the CDR3, taken from reference TRBV28 and TRBJ2-6): DVKVTQSSRYLVKRTGEKVFLECVQDMDHENMFWYRQDPGLGLRLIYFSYDVKMKEKGDIPEGYSVSREKKERFSLILESASTNQTSMYLCASPPGQEVTGANVLTFGAGSRLTVL.